This passage covers 15 T cell receptor beta chains from one sample sequenced in a study of shared clonotypes between healthy human individuals. Method: immunoSEQ multiplex PCR; TCRdb's copy keeps in-frame clones and lacks some. Of about 680,000 clones listed, 92% are singletons. Terminally differentiated effector memory CD45RA+ cells were left out of the naive CD8 fraction, which was CD45RO-negative and positively selected for CCR7. Sequenced sample: naive CD8+ T cells sorted from blood. The receptors here all came from a man aged 30-40 years in good health.

Remarks on this clone: Other DNA sequences within the sample encode an identical CDR3. J is TRBJ2-7 and V is TRBV27; 8 nucleotides match TRBD1. The CDR3 covers 11 residues. Per germline, CDR1 MNHEY and CDR2 SMNVEV (reference sequence). Unmatched junction bases numbered 3, after V lost 10 bases and J lost 4 bases. In DNA, the CDR3 is TGTGCCACCCGGACAGGGTACGAGCAGTACTTC. Its protein product is CATRTGYEQYF.

The chain joins TRBV29-1 to TRBJ1-1; D gene uncertain. V was cut by 5 bases and J by 7 bases, with 23 bases left in between. Germline V lookup: CDR1 SQVTM, CDR2 ANQGSEA. The CDR3 is 15 amino acids. The CDR3 region is CSVFPFLRRQVEAFF. CDR3 DNA sequence: TGCAGCGTTTTCCCGTTTCTGCGGAGGCAGGTTGAAGCTTTCTTT.

This clone was observed a few times. This sequence joins TRBV13 and TRBJ2-7, with 8 bases matching TRBD1. CDR3 length: 15 amino acids. Germline V CDR1 and CDR2: PRHDT, FYEKMQ (reference sequence). Unmatched junction bases numbered 6, after V lost 4 bases and J lost 1 base. For the CDR3, the DNA is TGTGCCAGCAGCTGGGCGCAGGGGGCGTCCTACGAGCAGTACTTC. It is translated as CASSWAQGASYEQYF.

The CDR3 DNA follows: TGTGCCAGCAGGTCAGCTTATAACTCCTACGAGCAGTACTTC. It yields the protein CASRSAYNSYEQYF. J is TRBJ2-7 and V is TRBV28; D uncertain. The CDR3 has 14 residues. Germline V gives CDR1 MDHEN, CDR2 SYDVKM. V was cut by 6 bases and J by 0 bases, with 12 bases left in between. The whole variable domain, remainder taken from reference TRBV28 and TRBJ2-7, is DVKVTQSSRYLVKRTGEKVFLECVQDMDHENMFWYRQDPGLGLRLIYFSYDVKMKEKGDIPEGYSVSREKKERFSLILESASTNQTSMYLCASRSAYNSYEQYFGPGTRLTVT.

CDR3 in DNA: TGTGCCAGCAGCTTACAGCCTTACTATGGCTACACCTTC. This sequence encodes CASSLQPYYGYTF. The chain uses TRBV11-2 and TRBJ1-2; no definite D call. The CDR3 has 13 amino acids. Germline V CDR1 and CDR2: SGHAT, FQNNGV. Trimming cost V 2 bases and J 3 bases, with 7 bases left between them.

The CDR3 reads CASSPPAAGELFF. The DNA of the CDR3 is TGCGCCAGCAGCCCCCCCGCGGCCGGGGAGCTGTTTTTT. The chain employs TRBV5-1 and TRBJ2-2, with D uncertain. The CDR3 consists of 13 residues. The germline CDR1 and CDR2 sequences are SGHRS and YFSETQ. V shed 4 bases and J shed 6 bases, with 10 bases lying between them.

V and J are TRBV25-1 and TRBJ1-2, with a weak D call TRBD1 (5 bases). Trimming shortened V by 2 bases and J by 0 bases, and 7 bases separated the two germline ends. The CDR3 extends over 14 amino acids. Germline lookup yields CDR1 MGHDK and CDR2 SYGVNS. CDR3 bases: TGTGCCAGCAGTGAACTGGGGGCTAACTATGGCTACACCTTC. Translating it yields CASSELGANYGYTF.

On this clone: Other DNA sequences from this sample encode an identical CDR3 as well. This chain links TRBV4-3 with TRBJ1-1; a possible D gene is TRBD1 (5 bases). The CDR3 extends over 14 amino acids. V was pared by 1 base and J by 1 base, with 7 bases between. Germline V lookup: CDR1 LGHNA, CDR2 YSLEER. CDR3 amino acids: CASSQGQGNTEAFF. The CDR3 nucleotides are TGCGCCAGCAGCCAAGGGCAGGGGAACACTGAAGCTTTCTTT.

The J gene is TRBJ2-3, the V gene TRBV29-1; either TRBD1 or TRBD2 may supply D (6 bases each). V lost 3 bases and J 4 bases, leaving 14 bases between the germline ends. The CDR3 loop spans 14 amino acids. Germline V gives CDR1 SQVTM, CDR2 ANQGSEA. The CDR3 region is CSVEGHREADTQYF. The DNA for the CDR3 is TGCAGCGTTGAGGGACACAGGGAGGCAGATACGCAGTATTTT.

The genes are TRBV6-5 and TRBJ2-5; D gene uncertain. With 2 bases removed from V and 2 bases from J, the gap between germline ends came to 15 bases. Germline lookup yields CDR1 MNHEY and CDR2 SVGAGI. The CDR3 has 16 residues. CDR3 amino acids: CASSYPPSGPQETQYF. For the CDR3, the DNA is TGTGCCAGCAGTTACCCTCCATCCGGCCCGCAAGAGACCCAGTACTTC.

The chain links TRBV28 to TRBJ2-3; 8 bases are shared with TRBD2. J was trimmed by 3 bases and V by 1 base; bases with no gene match: 3. Germline V lookup: CDR1 MDHEN, CDR2 SYDVKM. CDR3 size: 15 residues. The CDR3 sequence: CASSLSSGPTDTQYF. The DNA of the CDR3 is TGTGCCAGCAGTTTATCTAGCGGGCCAACAGATACGCAGTATTTT.

The chain couples TRBV7-2 to TRBJ2-1, with 9 positions matching TRBD1. This CDR3 contains 14 residues. Germline V CDR1 and CDR2: SGHTA, FQGNSA. J lost 4 bases, V lost 6 bases, and 4 bases had no gene match. CDR3 bases: TGTGCCAGCAGGAGGACAGGGGCTTACAATGAGCAGTTCTTC. This translates into CASRRTGAYNEQFF.

For the CDR3, the DNA is TGTGCCAGCAGCTTCTCAGAGCACTATGGCTACACCTTC. Translation: CASSFSEHYGYTF. The chain joins TRBV27 to TRBJ1-2; D remains unclear. Looked up from germline, CDR1 is MNHEY and CDR2 is SMNVEV (reference sequence). With 6 bases removed from V and 3 bases from J, the gap between germline ends came to 11 bases. The CDR3 sequence is 13 residues long.

The chain carries TRBV10-1 and TRBJ2-3, with D hard to call. V lost 6 bases and J 4 bases, leaving 11 bases between the germline ends. This CDR3 is 13 amino acids long. Germline V gene sequence: CDR1 WNHNN, CDR2 SYGVQD (reference sequence). CDR3 loop: CASSMTSADTQYF. CDR3 bases: TGCGCCAGCAGCATGACTTCGGCAGATACGCAGTATTTT.

The V gene is TRBV7-9, the J gene TRBJ1-1; TRBD1 matches 10 bases. V shed 0 bases and J 1 base; nucleotides not matched to a gene: 8. This CDR3 spans 18 amino acids. Per the germline V gene, CDR1 is SEHNR and CDR2 is FQNEAQ (reference sequence). Written as DNA, the CDR3 is TGTGCCAGCAGCTTAGCGCCGGGACAGGGGTGGGGGAACACTGAAGCTTTCTTT. It codes for CASSLAPGQGWGNTEAFF.